The 14 T cell receptor beta chains presented below share a single source sample, sequenced in a study of cytomegalovirus exposure and HLA in healthy donors. The PCR was carried out with 60 Vbeta primers and 13 Jbeta primers. The repertoire was sequenced with immunoSEQ multiplex PCR; TCRdb's copy has only in-frame clones and lacks some. The sample records about 160,000 clones, about 81% being singletons. Sample: PBMCs. These receptors all stem from a girl aged 5 to 17 in good health and CMV-seropositive.

The rearrangement links TRBV10-3 to TRBJ1-2; D is undetermined. The CDR3 is 13 residues long. V was pared by 0 bases and J by 8 bases, with 10 bases between. The germline V gene has CDR1 ENHRY and CDR2 SYGVKD. CDR3 sequence (DNA): TGTGCCATCAGTGAGTCGTCAGAGAGGGGCTACACCTTC. This codes for CAISESSERGYTF.

The chain is built from TRBV7-3 and TRBJ2-3; weak D call: TRBD2 (6 bases). The V and J ends lost 2 bases and 5 bases respectively, with 14 bases between them. The CDR3 is made up of 15 amino acids. Germline V lookup: CDR1 SGHTA, CDR2 FQGTGA. CDR3 DNA sequence: TGTGCCAGCAGCTTATTCGGCGGGAATGTAGATACGCAGTATTTT. This encodes CASSLFGGNVDTQYF.

The CDR3 nucleotides read TGTGCCAGTAGTATAGATCGTGGCGGGAGGGGATCCTACAATGAGCAGTTCTTC. As protein: CASSIDRGGRGSYNEQFF. The chain is built from TRBV19 and TRBJ2-1; 9 bases fit TRBD2. Germline-derived CDR1 and CDR2 are LNHDA and SQIVND (reference sequence). This CDR3 contains 18 residues. Trimming cost V 0 bases and J 1 base; bases outside gene matches: 7.

The chain combines TRBV6-6 with TRBJ1-2; 7 bases map to TRBD1. The length of the CDR3 is 15 residues. Germline trimming cut 0 bases from V and 0 bases from J; bases unmatched to any gene: 1. Germline CDR1 MNHNY, CDR2 SVGAGI (reference sequence). Here the CDR3 reads CASSYSDRTNYGYTF. As DNA, the CDR3 is TGTGCCAGCAGTTACTCGGACAGGACTAACTATGGCTACACCTTC.

The chain employs TRBV28 and TRBJ1-4, with D possibly matching TRBD1 (6 bases). The CDR3 contains 15 residues. CDR1 and CDR2 from the germline V gene are MDHEN and SYDVKM. Trimming removed 1 base at V and 1 base at J, with 7 bases between. CDR3 region: CASSLSTGTNEKLFF. The CDR3 DNA sequence: TGTGCCAGCAGTTTATCGACAGGAACTAATGAAAAACTGTTTTTT.

The chain employs TRBV6-1 and TRBJ2-3, with TRBD2 matching 15 bases. Trimming at V came to 11 bases and at J to 4 bases, leaving 7 bases not matched to a gene. The CDR3 length is 15 residues. Germline lookup yields CDR1 MNHNS and CDR2 SASEGT. CDR3 sequence: CAGGGLAGGSDTQYF. Written as DNA, the CDR3 is TGTGCCGGGGGAGGACTAGCGGGAGGGTCAGATACGCAGTATTTT.

The chain employs TRBV19 and TRBJ2-5; 13 bases match TRBD2. J lost 4 bases, V lost 5 bases, and 10 bases had no gene match. Germline loops: CDR1 LNHDA, CDR2 SQIVND (reference sequence). The CDR3 has 17 amino acids. CDR3 sequence (DNA): TGTGCCAGTAGTTTTACTAGCGGGGGGGCGATGGGAGAGACCCAGTACTTC. It specifies CASSFTSGGAMGETQYF.

Comment on this clone: The same CDR3 can be traced to other DNA sequences in this sample. The chain has TRBV5-1 and TRBJ1-1, with a tentative D call TRBD1 (6 bases). Per the germline V gene, CDR1 is SGHRS and CDR2 is YFSETQ. The CDR3 length is 12 residues. V lost 2 bases to trimming and J lost 5 bases, with 7 bases between them. CDR3 nucleotide sequence: TGCGCCAGCAGCTTTGACAGGACTGAAGCTTTCTTT. Translated, it gives CASSFDRTEAFF.

This clone has more than one count but fewer than ten. V usage is TRBV2 and J usage is TRBJ1-5; tentative D call: TRBD1 (5 bases). This CDR3 region has 16 residues. Deletions cut 1 base from V and 2 bases from J, with 12 bases between. The germline gives CDR1 SNHLY, CDR2 FYNNEI. This CDR3 reads CASSEGRGGGNQPQHF. As DNA, the CDR3 is TGTGCCAGCAGTGAAGGGAGGGGAGGAGGCAATCAGCCCCAGCATTTT.

The chain has TRBV5-1 and TRBJ2-5, with D possibly TRBD1 on 6 matching bases. Looked up from germline, CDR1 is SGHRS and CDR2 is YFSETQ. The CDR3 extends over 13 amino acids. V lost 0 bases, J lost 5 bases, and 8 bases lay in between. CDR3 in amino acids: CASSLGGQETQYF. DNA of the CDR3: TGCGCCAGCAGCTTGGGGGGGCAGGAGACCCAGTACTTC.

The chain links TRBV7-2 to TRBJ1-2, with D possibly matching TRBD1 (5 bases). The germline V and J ends were trimmed by 1 base and 5 bases, with 11 bases remaining between them. Germline assignment: CDR1 SGHTA and CDR2 FQGNSA. The CDR3 is 14 amino acids. CDR3 bases: TGTGCCAGCAGCTTAGTAGACAGCTTGTATGGCTACACCTTC. This codes for CASSLVDSLYGYTF. The whole variable domain, remainder taken from reference TRBV7-2 and TRBJ1-2, is GAGVSQSPSNKVTEKGKDVELRCDPISGHTALYWYRQSLGQGLEFLIYFQGNSAPDKSGLPSDRFSAERTGGSVSTLTIQRTQQEDSAVYLCASSLVDSLYGYTFGSGTRLTVV.

This chain joins TRBV29-1 and TRBJ1-4; 7 bases are a match to TRBD1. CDR3 size: 13 residues. Germline V gene sequence: CDR1 SQVTM, CDR2 ANQGSEA. Trimming removed 4 bases from V and 7 bases from J; junction bases left unmatched: 6. As DNA, the CDR3 is TGCAGCGTTGGCGGCAGGGGGGTTGAAAAACTGTTTTTT. It specifies CSVGGRGVEKLFF.

The rearrangement uses TRBV6-5 and TRBJ1-5; possible D gene TRBD1, 5 bases. CDR1 and CDR2 (germline): MNHEY, SVGAGI. Trimming stripped 5 bases from V and 2 bases from J, with 10 bases between. CDR3 size: 14 residues. The CDR3 DNA reads TGTGCCAGCAGTCCAGGGTGGGGCAATCAGCCCCAGCATTTT. Protein: CASSPGWGNQPQHF.

The chain joins TRBV5-6 to TRBJ1-2; 7 bases align to TRBD1. CDR3 size: 14 residues. V was clipped by 0 bases and J by 4 bases; unmatched bases: 3. Germline V gene data show CDR1 as SGHDT and CDR2 as YYEEEE. The CDR3 nucleotides are TGTGCCAGCAGCTTGGACAGGGGACTCTATGGCTACACCTTC. Amino acids: CASSLDRGLYGYTF.